Presented here are 16 T cell receptor beta chains from one specimen sequenced in a study of blood T cells in healthy people across ages. A J-beta primer mix and a sample-barcoded 5' primer were used in a second PCR of about 7 to 12 cycles. From the 5' RACE reads, TCRdb called clonotypes with MiXCR, one entry per CDR3 protein. The sample includes around 710,000 distinct CDR3 sequences, roughly two fifths seen only once; the top ten take 20% to 25%. Sequences were obtained from blood. These receptors were taken from a woman aged 60-75 years in good health.

This clonotype was counted a few times. The rearrangement links TRBV12-3 or TRBV12-4 to TRBJ1-4, with unresolved D. V shed 5 bases and J shed 0 bases, with 16 bases lying between them. The CDR3 is 17 residues long. The CDR3 DNA reads TGTGCCAGCAGTCTCCAGTCAGGCCCAGCAACTAATGAAAAACTGTTTTTT. Amino acid sequence: CASSLQSGPATNEKLFF.

This clonotype occurred a few times. This sequence joins TRBV2 and TRBJ2-1; TRBD2 matches at 8 bases. V trimming: 10 bases; J trimming: 0 bases; junction bases outside the gene matches: 2. The CDR3 sequence is 13 residues long. CDR1 is SNHLY and CDR2 is FYNNEI in the germline V gene. Here the CDR3 reads CAISGVSYNEQFF. CDR3 coding DNA: TGTGCCATTAGCGGGGTCTCCTACAATGAGCAGTTCTTC. The full variable domain, with the rest looked up from reference TRBV2 and TRBJ2-1, is EPEVTQTPSHQVTQMGQEVILRCVPISNHLYFYWYRQILGQKVEFLVSFYNNEISEKSEIFDDQFSVERPDGSNFTLKIRSTKLEDSAMYFCAISGVSYNEQFFGPGTRLTVL.

The sample holds a few counts of this clonotype. The rearrangement links TRBV7-2 to TRBJ2-6; 9 bases are a match to TRBD1. CDR1 is SGHTA, CDR2 FQGNSA, per germline. The CDR3 loop spans 16 amino acids. Trimming removed 8 bases from V and 0 bases from J; junction bases left unmatched: 5. Here the CDR3 reads CASPGTGSSGANVLTF. CDR3 coding DNA: TGTGCCAGCCCCGGGACAGGGAGCTCTGGGGCCAACGTCCTGACTTTC.

There are many counts of this clonotype. The chain carries TRBV7-9 and TRBJ2-5; D remains unclear. The germline gives CDR1 SEHNR, CDR2 FQNEAQ (reference sequence). The V end was cut by 5 bases, the J end by 5 bases, with 9 bases between. The CDR3 spans 12 residues. The CDR3 region is CASSSSWETQYF. The DNA of the CDR3 is TGTGCCAGCAGCAGCAGCTGGGAGACCCAGTACTTC. Combining the CDR3 with reference TRBV7-9 and TRBJ2-5 gives the whole variable domain DTGVSQNPRHKITKRGQNVTFRCDPISEHNRLYWYRQTLGQGPEFLTYFQNEAQLEKSRLLSDRFSAERPKGSFSTLEIQRTEQGDSAMYLCASSSSWETQYFGPGTRLLVL.

The chain uses TRBV28 and TRBJ1-2; tentative D call: TRBD1 (5 bases). CDR1 is MDHEN, CDR2 SYDVKM, per germline. Trimming removed 4 bases from V and 4 bases from J, with 16 bases in between. The CDR3 has 15 amino acids. CDR3 protein: CASSSLTEPSYGYTF. The CDR3 region has the DNA TGTGCCAGCAGTTCGTTGACAGAACCGTCCTATGGCTACACCTTC.

J is TRBJ2-1 and V is TRBV24-1, with D hard to call. Germline CDR1 reads KGHDR; CDR2 reads SFDVKD. V lost 4 bases and J lost 4, with 7 bases in between. CDR3 size: 13 residues. The CDR3 DNA is TGTGCCACCAGTGAGTCCTTATACAATGAGCAGTTCTTC. It is translated as CATSESLYNEQFF.

This chain uses TRBV6-6 with TRBJ2-7; 9 nucleotides align to TRBD2. This CDR3 is 17 amino acids long. The germline V gene has CDR1 MNHNY and CDR2 SVGAGI (reference sequence). With 8 bases clipped from V and 7 bases from J, the junction kept 21 bases outside the gene matches. For the CDR3, the DNA is TGTGCCAGCCGCACCACATTAGCGGGGGACTCCTACAATGAGCAGTACTTC. Its protein is CASRTTLAGDSYNEQYF.

This clonotype was picked up a small number of times. The V gene is TRBV5-1, the J gene TRBJ2-1; TRBD1 might be the D (6 bases). The CDR3 sequence is 15 residues long. V shed 1 base and J shed 3 bases, with 11 bases lying between them. Germline lookup yields CDR1 SGHRS and CDR2 YFSETQ. The CDR3 coding sequence is TGCGCCAGCAGCTTGACAGGGAGTAACTACAATGAGCAGTTCTTC. Protein sequence: CASSLTGSNYNEQFF.

The chain is built from TRBV6-5 and TRBJ1-2; TRBD1 aligns across 8 bases. V shed 2 bases and J 4 bases; nucleotides not matched to a gene: 12. Germline-derived CDR1 and CDR2 are MNHEY and SVGAGI. The CDR3 consists of 17 residues. For the CDR3, the DNA is TGTGCCAGCAGTTACCACGTCACTCCTGACAGGGGCTATGGCTACACCTTC. Amino acid sequence: CASSYHVTPDRGYGYTF.

This clonotype has more than one count but fewer than ten. The chain joins TRBV20-1 to TRBJ1-5, with D perhaps TRBD1 (6 bases). The CDR3 is 13 amino acids. Germline CDR1 is DFQATT and CDR2 is SNEGSKA (reference sequence). V was cut by 2 bases and J by 6 bases, with 11 bases left in between. CDR3 region: CSARFTGTQPQHF. CDR3 sequence (DNA): TGCAGTGCTAGATTTACAGGGACTCAGCCCCAGCATTTT.

This clonotype showed up just a few times. Here the CDR3 DNA reads TGCAGCGCCGAGGCGGATGGACAGAACACCGGGGAGCTGTTTTTT. Amino acids: CSAEADGQNTGELFF. V gene TRBV29-1 combines with J gene TRBJ2-2; the D gene is possibly TRBD1 (5 bases). The CDR3 runs to 15 residues. V gave up 7 bases and J gave up 1 base, with 16 bases separating them. CDR1 SQVTM and CDR2 ANQGSEA come from the germline V gene.

This clonotype was found a few times. The chain carries TRBV5-1 and TRBJ2-5, with 9 bases matching TRBD1. The junction had 10 bases not matched to a gene; V was cut back by 8 bases and J by 5 bases. Germline V gene data show CDR1 as SGHRS and CDR2 as YFSETQ. This CDR3 comprises 14 residues. CDR3 loop: CASKPGQGYETQYF. The CDR3 DNA reads TGCGCCAGTAAGCCGGGACAGGGATATGAGACCCAGTACTTC.

The V gene is TRBV29-1, the J gene TRBJ1-2; weak D call: TRBD1 (6 bases). The germline gives CDR1 SQVTM, CDR2 ANQGSEA. This CDR3 spans 15 amino acids. With 0 bases removed from V and 4 bases from J, the gap between germline ends came to 15 bases. CDR3 nucleotide sequence: TGCAGCGTTGAAGATAGAGGACAGAGGTCCTATGGCTACACCTTC. Its protein product is CSVEDRGQRSYGYTF. Full variable domain (missing parts from reference TRBV29-1 and TRBJ1-2): SAVISQKPSRDICQRGTSLTIQCQVDSQVTMMFWYRQQPGQSLTLIATANQGSEATYESGFVIDKFPISRPNLTFSTLTVSNMSPEDSSIYLCSVEDRGQRSYGYTFGSGTRLTVV.

This clonotype was found a few times. The V and J genes are TRBV29-1 and TRBJ1-1; no reliable D call. This CDR3 has 13 residues. V was shortened by 6 bases and J by 0 bases, with 11 bases between the two germline ends. CDR1 is SQVTM, CDR2 ANQGSEA, per germline. The CDR3 DNA is TGCAGCGTAGCGCCAGCCTTGAACACTGAAGCTTTCTTT. Translated, it gives CSVAPALNTEAFF.

This clonotype turned up a few times. The chain combines TRBV20-1 with TRBJ2-3; D is undetermined. This CDR3 has 12 residues. Germline CDR1 DFQATT, CDR2 SNEGSKA (reference sequence). V shed 3 bases and J shed 6 bases, with 10 bases lying between them. In DNA, the CDR3 is TGCAGTGCTAGTCCCCGGACCGATACGCAGTATTTT. Encoded protein: CSASPRTDTQYF.

The rearrangement links TRBV7-9 to TRBJ2-1, with TRBD2 matching 7 bases. V was pared by 4 bases and J by 3 bases, with 9 bases of the junction left unmatched. Germline V CDR1 and CDR2: SEHNR, FQNEAQ (reference sequence). The CDR3 sequence is 16 residues long. CDR3 loop: CASSSREGLLYNEQFF. In DNA, the CDR3 is TGTGCCAGCAGCTCGAGGGAGGGTCTCCTCTACAATGAGCAGTTCTTC.